This T cell receptor (beta chain) stems from a study of T cells expressing NK-cell markers. Whole-study findings and limits: HCMV specificity of expanded NKG2C+ T cell clones remained unclear.

On this clonotype: Its antigen is not identified.

TCRdb reprocessed the 5' RACE reads, keeping one entry per CDR3 protein, no DNA. Recorded for this sample: some 16,000 distinct CDR3 sequences. The CDR3 spans 13 residues. Germline CDR1 reads MNHNY; CDR2 reads SVGAGI (reference sequence). The gene calls are TRBV6-6 and TRBJ2-2. Sequenced input: blood T cells: a sorted CD56 or NKG2C T cell subset, CD4+ or CD8+ T cells, or bulk PBMC T cells (not recorded which). The clonotype comes from a man aged 18-70 years in good health. CDR3 loop: CASSPIEAGELFF.